These 13 T cell receptor beta chains were all obtained from the same sample, sequenced in a study of kidney transplant recipient with SARS-CoV-2 infection. One entry per CDR3 protein, called by TCRdb with MiXCR from the reads. Of fewer than 250,000 distinct CDR3 sequences in the sample, around 30% are singletons; the top ten hold roughly 7%. The sample here was a blood sample, taken at baseline and around day 120 from a kidney transplant recipient. These TCRs come from a young adult male patient who had COVID-19 and was a kidney transplant recipient. Some T cells could come from the graft donor.

The rearrangement joins TRBV19 to TRBJ1-2; D is undetermined. This CDR3 region has 17 residues. Germline V gene data show CDR1 as LNHDA and CDR2 as SQIVND (reference sequence). V gave up 4 bases and J gave up 4 bases, with 22 bases separating them. The chain's CDR3 is CASSRRMTSRKTYGYTF. The CDR3 region has the DNA TGTGCCAGTAGTAGGAGAATGACAAGTCGAAAGACCTATGGCTACACCTTC.

The rearrangement joins TRBV10-3 to TRBJ1-2; D ambiguous. Germline CDR1 reads ENHRY; CDR2 reads SYGVKD. The ends were cut back, 0 bases at V and 5 bases at J, with 16 bases in the middle. This CDR3 is built from 16 residues. The CDR3 nucleotides read TGTGCCATCAGTGAGTCCTCGGTTAGGCTAGGGTATGGCTACACCTTC. Translated, it gives CAISESSVRLGYGYTF.

The chain employs TRBV11-2 and TRBJ1-5; D is perhaps TRBD2 (5 bases). The DNA matches TRBJ2-3 better at its end, which makes the J call doubtful. Germline lookup yields CDR1 SGHAT and CDR2 FQNNGV. This CDR3 has 17 residues. In DNA form, the CDR3 reads TGTGCCAGCAGCTTAGATTGTTTAGTCGTAGCGTTTCAGCACCAGTATTTT. It specifies CASSLDCLVVAFQHQYF.

The chain couples TRBV4-1 to TRBJ1-1; perhaps TRBD1 as D (5 bases). Germline V gene sequence: CDR1 MGHRA, CDR2 YSYEKL. This CDR3 has 13 amino acids. V lost 3 bases and J lost 5, with 10 bases in between. CDR3 in DNA: TGCGCCAGCAGCCAGGGGGATTTGACTGAAGCTTTCTTT. Translation: CASSQGDLTEAFF.

The chain is built from TRBV12-3 or TRBV12-4 and TRBJ1-1; D perhaps matches TRBD1 (5 bases). Trimming removed 3 bases at V and 1 base at J, with 15 bases between. The CDR3 runs 16 residues. The CDR3 DNA is TGTGCCAGCAGTTTTGTTGTGGGACTGCCGAACACTGAAGCTTTCTTT. This translates into CASSFVVGLPNTEAFF.

A word on this clonotype: A much bigger clone sits one base away, suggesting this may be a read error. J is TRBJ1-2 and V is TRBV6-5; D remains unclear. This CDR3 is 17 amino acids long. Germline V gives CDR1 MNHEY, CDR2 SVGAGI. Written as DNA, the CDR3 is TGTGCCAGCAGTACGGACTTGGAATGTAGAAAGACCTATGGCTGCACCTTC. Amino acids: CASSTDLECRKTYGCTF.

This clonotype was counted many times. The chain has TRBV5-1 and TRBJ2-2; D is ambiguous. The length of the CDR3 is 12 residues. Per germline, CDR1 SGHRS and CDR2 YFSETQ. V shed 1 base and J shed 6 bases, with 4 bases lying between them. The CDR3 DNA sequence: TGCGCCAGCAGCTTGAAAGCCGGGGAGCTGTTTTTT. As protein: CASSLKAGELFF.

As concerns this clonotype: A much more abundant neighbour one base away suggests this may be a read error. As the CDR3 is not closed by the conserved phenylalanine or tryptophan, this likely results from a read error. This chain uses TRBV5-1 with TRBJ2-5; D ambiguous. CDR1 and CDR2 (germline): SGHRS, YFSETQ. Trimming took 0 bases from V and 2 from J, leaving 8 bases between them. This CDR3 has 14 amino acids. The CDR3 loop reads CASSLVVGQETQYS. CDR3 nucleotide sequence: TGCGCCAGCAGCTTGGTTGTCGGACAAGAGACCCAGTACTCC.

This clonotype was observed many times. This sequence joins TRBV5-5 and TRBJ1-2; no firm D call. Trimming removed 7 bases from V and 4 bases from J, with 23 bases in between. CDR1 is SGHKS, CDR2 YYEKEE, per germline (reference sequence). The CDR3 is 16 amino acids. CDR3 sequence reads: CASFRYVSRKTYGYTF. The CDR3 region has the DNA TGTGCCAGCTTCAGGTATGTCTCGCGAAAGACCTATGGCTACACCTTC. Based on the CDR3 plus reference TRBV5-5 and TRBJ1-2, the full variable domain is DAGVTQSPTHLIKTRGQQVTLRCSPISGHKSVSWYQQVLGQGPQFIFQYYEKEERGRGNFPDRFSARQFPNYSSELNVNALLLGDSALYLCASFRYVSRKTYGYTFGSGTRLTVV.

This clonotype was counted at least ten times. The chain carries TRBV4-3 and TRBJ1-2; D is unclear. This CDR3 is built from 17 residues. V lost 5 bases, J lost 4 bases, and 23 bases lay in between. The germline V gene has CDR1 LGHNA and CDR2 YSLEER. CDR3 loop: CASSDSEGRRKTYGYTF. CDR3 DNA: TGCGCCAGCAGCGACTCTGAAGGACGTCGAAAGACCTATGGCTACACCTTC.

This clonotype was detected many times. The chain is built from TRBV20-1 and TRBJ1-2; D gene uncertain. V was trimmed by 5 bases and J by 4 bases, leaving 23 bases between them. The CDR3 sequence is 16 residues long. Germline V CDR1 and CDR2: DFQATT, SNEGSKA (reference sequence). DNA of the CDR3: TGCAGTGCTTTCCGCTTGCTGTTTCGAAAGACCTATGGCTACACCTTC. Its translation is CSAFRLLFRKTYGYTF.

About this clonotype: At one end the junction does not follow the germline gene, possibly because of a read error. The V gene is TRBV19, the J gene TRBJ1-2; D not resolved. This CDR3 region has 14 residues. Germline V gene lookup returns CDR1 LNHDA and CDR2 SQIVND (reference sequence). The CDR3: CTSSISTANYGYTF. In DNA form, the CDR3 reads TGTACCAGTAGTATATCAACAGCTAACTATGGCTACACCTTC.

This clonotype was seen at least ten times. The chain has TRBV19 and TRBJ1-5, with D hard to call. This CDR3 contains 13 residues. V dropped 5 bases and J dropped 9 bases, with 14 bases sitting between them. Germline CDR1 and CDR2: LNHDA and SQIVND (reference sequence). The CDR3 coding sequence is TGTGCCAGTAGTCCGACGGAAAACCTGCCCCAGCATTTT. It codes for CASSPTENLPQHF.